This T cell receptor (beta chain) came from a study of blood T cell repertoires in COVID-19. Study overall: Acute and convalescent COVID-19 specimens originated in the United States, Italy and Spain. Nucleic acid was either cDNA or gDNA, and it came from T cells, B-cell-depleted T cells, or PBMCs.

This CDR3 has 15 residues. Germline lookup yields CDR1 ENHRY and CDR2 SYGVKD. V gave up 4 bases and J gave up 2 bases, with 14 bases separating them. Source study methods: Quantification of nucleated cells was approximated via reference gene primer amplification. Only in-frame clones appear in the TCRdb table, and some are missing; sequencing was by immunoSEQ multiplex PCR. V and J calls and clone size come straight from that table; D and trimming were deduced from the DNA. The sample holds around 280,000 clones, approximately 86% seen once. The sequence derives from a woman under 40 who had recovered from COVID-19. Material: peripheral blood. The chain links TRBV10-3 to TRBJ2-5; TRBD1 is a possible D gene (6 bases). CDR3 in DNA: TGTGCCATCAGTGGGTCCCAAGGGGGTCAAGAGACCCAGTACTTC. The encoded protein is CAISGSQGGQETQYF.